This is a list of T cell receptor beta chains from one sample in a study of T cell responses to AZD1222 COVID-19 vaccine. TCRdb's copy holds only in-frame clones and misses some; the assay was immunoSEQ multiplex PCR. The data show about 120,000 clones, about 88% seen once. This sample comprised peripheral blood, obtained on day 0 of AZD1222 vaccination. Receptors originate from an adult in good health. The CDR3 runs from the conserved cysteine through the conserved F or W. Each record gives: CDR3 protein, CDR3 DNA, V gene, D gene, J gene, clone size. A D gene is named only where the DNA matches it firmly. Size is omitted from some rows. Given values are once, few, many or a class for expanded clones.

cdr3_aa: CAWSEFARTGNTIYF
cdr3_nt: TGTGCCTGGAGTGAGTTCGCCCGAACTGGAAACACCATATATTTT
v_call: TRBV30
d_call: NA
j_call: TRBJ1-3
clone_size: NA

cdr3_aa: CASSSTGVSYGYTF
cdr3_nt: TGTGCCAGCAGCTCTACAGGGGTTAGCTATGGCTACACCTTC
v_call: TRBV7-9
d_call: TRBD1
j_call: TRBJ1-2
clone_size: NA

cdr3_aa: CASSLQGGLQETQYF
cdr3_nt: TGTGCCAGCAGCCTTCAAGGGGGCTTACAAGAGACCCAGTACTTC
v_call: TRBV7-3
d_call: TRBD1
j_call: TRBJ2-5
clone_size: NA

cdr3_aa: CASRSGQGSTGELFF
cdr3_nt: TGTGCCAGCAGGTCGGGACAGGGAAGCACCGGGGAGCTGTTTTTT
v_call: TRBV28
d_call: TRBD1
j_call: TRBJ2-2
clone_size: NA

cdr3_aa: CASSPEGNEQYF
cdr3_nt: TGTGCCAGCTCACCCGAGGGGAACGAGCAGTACTTC
v_call: TRBV18
d_call: NA
j_call: TRBJ2-7
clone_size: once

cdr3_aa: CASSHTYNEQFF
cdr3_nt: TGTGCCAGCAGTCACACCTACAATGAGCAGTTCTTC
v_call: TRBV6-5
d_call: NA
j_call: TRBJ2-1
clone_size: few

cdr3_aa: CASSFEVRQGPTKQYF
cdr3_nt: TGCGCCAGCAGCTTCGAGGTCCGACAGGGTCCTACGAAGCAGTACTTC
v_call: TRBV5-1
d_call: TRBD1
j_call: TRBJ2-7
clone_size: once

cdr3_aa: CAWRSERAGELFF
cdr3_nt: TGTGCCTGGAGGTCCGAGCGCGCCGGGGAGCTGTTTTTT
v_call: TRBV30
d_call: NA
j_call: TRBJ2-2
clone_size: few

cdr3_aa: CASTRDRGDSYEQYF
cdr3_nt: TGTGCCAGCACACGCGACAGGGGAGACTCCTACGAGCAGTACTTC
v_call: TRBV18
d_call: TRBD1
j_call: TRBJ2-7
clone_size: once

cdr3_aa: CASSPTGTASDEQYF
cdr3_nt: TGTGCCAGCAGTCCCACCGGGACCGCCAGCGACGAGCAGTACTTC
v_call: TRBV6-5
d_call: NA
j_call: TRBJ2-7
clone_size: NA

cdr3_aa: CASSQEAHSSGTSSGANVLTF
cdr3_nt: TGTGCCAGCAGCCAAGAGGCCCACTCTAGCGGGACGAGCTCTGGGGCCAACGTCCTGACTTTC
v_call: TRBV4-2
d_call: TRBD2
j_call: TRBJ2-6
clone_size: NA

cdr3_aa: CATSDPGTSGITDTQYF
cdr3_nt: TGTGCCACCAGTGATCCTGGGACTAGCGGAATCACAGATACGCAGTATTTT
v_call: TRBV24-1
d_call: TRBD2
j_call: TRBJ2-3
clone_size: few

cdr3_aa: CASSEEAGSLSYNEQFF
cdr3_nt: TGTGCCAGCAGTGAAGAAGCAGGCTCCCTCTCCTACAATGAGCAGTTCTTC
v_call: TRBV6-4
d_call: NA
j_call: TRBJ2-1
clone_size: NA

cdr3_aa: CASSLEVGDSPLHF
cdr3_nt: TGCGCCAGCAGCTTGGAAGTCGGGGATTCACCCCTCCACTTT
v_call: TRBV5-1
d_call: NA
j_call: TRBJ1-6
clone_size: NA

cdr3_aa: CASSEGLSFYEQYF
cdr3_nt: TGTGCCAGCAGTGAAGGTTTATCTTTCTACGAGCAGTACTTC
v_call: TRBV25-1
d_call: NA
j_call: TRBJ2-7
clone_size: NA

cdr3_aa: CASSPRTGGSSQYF
cdr3_nt: TGTGCCAGCAGCCCCAGGACTGGCGGGAGCTCCCAGTACTTC
v_call: TRBV7-9
d_call: TRBD2
j_call: TRBJ2-5
clone_size: once

cdr3_aa: CASSQGLAGGTPSGANVLTF
cdr3_nt: TGCGCCAGCAGCCAAGGTCTCGCAGGGGGAACCCCCTCTGGGGCCAACGTCCTGACTTTC
v_call: TRBV4-1
d_call: TRBD1
j_call: TRBJ2-6
clone_size: NA

cdr3_aa: CASSRTGSNQPQHF
cdr3_nt: TGTGCCAGCAGTCGGACAGGGAGCAATCAGCCCCAGCATTTT
v_call: TRBV28
d_call: TRBD1
j_call: TRBJ1-5
clone_size: medium-sized

cdr3_aa: CASIRQGPHF
cdr3_nt: TGTGCCAGCATTAGACAGGGCCCCCACTTT
v_call: TRBV6-5
d_call: TRBD1
j_call: TRBJ1-6
clone_size: NA

cdr3_aa: CSASGGAGTDTQYF
cdr3_nt: TGCAGTGCTAGTGGGGGGGCCGGCACAGATACGCAGTATTTT
v_call: TRBV20-1
d_call: NA
j_call: TRBJ2-3
clone_size: NA

cdr3_aa: CASSSGTPNNEQFF
cdr3_nt: TGTGCCAGCAGCTCCGGGACCCCGAACAATGAGCAGTTCTTC
v_call: TRBV7-9
d_call: NA
j_call: TRBJ2-1
clone_size: NA

cdr3_aa: CASSLGPRGGTQHF
cdr3_nt: TGCGCCAGCAGCTTGGGCCCCCGAGGAGGGACCCAGCATTTT
v_call: TRBV5-1
d_call: NA
j_call: TRBJ1-5
clone_size: NA

cdr3_aa: CASSQVGQGGSFF
cdr3_nt: TGTGCCAGCAGCCAAGTGGGACAGGGGGGATCTTTCTTT
v_call: TRBV3-1/TRBV3-2
d_call: TRBD1
j_call: TRBJ1-1
clone_size: NA

cdr3_aa: CASSRGAAEQFF
cdr3_nt: TGTGCCAGCAGCCGGGGGGCCGCTGAGCAGTTCTTC
v_call: TRBV3-1/TRBV3-2
d_call: NA
j_call: TRBJ2-1
clone_size: NA

cdr3_aa: CASSYSGRTGELFF
cdr3_nt: TGTGCCAGCAGTTACTCTGGCCGCACCGGGGAGCTGTTTTTT
v_call: TRBV6-5
d_call: NA
j_call: TRBJ2-2
clone_size: NA

cdr3_aa: CASSVEKGGLAPDTQYF
cdr3_nt: TGTGCCAGCAGCGTAGAGAAAGGCGGACTAGCACCAGATACGCAGTATTTT
v_call: TRBV9
d_call: TRBD2
j_call: TRBJ2-3
clone_size: NA

cdr3_aa: CASSLTGTSGATDTQYF
cdr3_nt: TGTGCCAGCAGCTTAACGGGGACTAGCGGGGCGACAGATACGCAGTATTTT
v_call: TRBV7-3
d_call: TRBD2
j_call: TRBJ2-3
clone_size: NA

cdr3_aa: CASSLTPQETQYF
cdr3_nt: TGTGCCAGCAGCTTAACCCCCCAAGAGACCCAGTACTTC
v_call: TRBV7-3
d_call: NA
j_call: TRBJ2-5
clone_size: NA

cdr3_aa: CASSARQGEYSPLHF
cdr3_nt: TGTGCCAGCAGCGCCCGACAGGGGGAATATTCACCCCTCCACTTT
v_call: TRBV5-4
d_call: TRBD1
j_call: TRBJ1-6
clone_size: once

cdr3_aa: CAWGRGSPNTGELFF
cdr3_nt: TGTGCCTGGGGCCGGGGCTCCCCGAACACCGGGGAGCTGTTTTTT
v_call: TRBV30
d_call: NA
j_call: TRBJ2-2
clone_size: few

cdr3_aa: CASSPGTGPRQETQYF
cdr3_nt: TGTGCCAGCAGCCCCGGGACAGGGCCCAGGCAAGAGACCCAGTACTTC
v_call: TRBV7-6
d_call: TRBD1
j_call: TRBJ2-5
clone_size: NA

cdr3_aa: CASSLSPGGGETQYF
cdr3_nt: TGTGCCAGCAGCTTAAGCCCAGGGGGCGGAGAGACCCAGTACTTC
v_call: TRBV7-3
d_call: TRBD1
j_call: TRBJ2-5
clone_size: NA

cdr3_aa: CATGRAANTGELFF
cdr3_nt: TGCGCCACCGGGAGGGCAGCGAACACCGGGGAGCTGTTTTTT
v_call: TRBV10-2
d_call: TRBD2
j_call: TRBJ2-2
clone_size: few

cdr3_aa: CASSDLGLAGSNTGELFF
cdr3_nt: TGCGCCAGCAGTGATTTAGGACTAGCGGGGTCGAACACCGGGGAGCTGTTTTTT
v_call: TRBV10-1
d_call: TRBD2
j_call: TRBJ2-2
clone_size: once

cdr3_aa: CASSGEWPGASYTF
cdr3_nt: TGTGCCAGTAGTGGGGAGTGGCCAGGGGCAAGCTACACCTTC
v_call: TRBV19
d_call: NA
j_call: TRBJ1-2
clone_size: NA

cdr3_aa: CASSPGGRGGYGYTF
cdr3_nt: TGTGCCAGCAGCCCCGGGGGTCGGGGCGGCTATGGCTACACCTTC
v_call: TRBV28
d_call: NA
j_call: TRBJ1-2
clone_size: NA

cdr3_aa: CASSSDSSSYNEQFF
cdr3_nt: TGTGCCAGCAGTTCCGACAGTTCCTCCTACAATGAGCAGTTCTTC
v_call: TRBV11-3
d_call: NA
j_call: TRBJ2-1
clone_size: once

cdr3_aa: CASSVDGRLGNEQFF
cdr3_nt: TGTGCCAGCAGCGTAGACGGGAGGCTGGGTAATGAGCAGTTCTTC
v_call: TRBV9
d_call: TRBD2
j_call: TRBJ2-1
clone_size: NA

cdr3_aa: CASSLESGNSGANVLTF
cdr3_nt: TGTGCCAGCAGCTTAGAGAGCGGAAACTCTGGGGCCAACGTCCTGACTTTC
v_call: TRBV7-2
d_call: NA
j_call: TRBJ2-6
clone_size: once

cdr3_aa: CASSQEGSNQPQHF
cdr3_nt: TGTGCCAGCAGCCAGGAAGGTAGCAATCAGCCCCAGCATTTT
v_call: TRBV3-1/TRBV3-2
d_call: NA
j_call: TRBJ1-5
clone_size: NA

cdr3_aa: CASSIGGTFTGELFF
cdr3_nt: TGTGCCAGTAGTATCGGTGGTACGTTCACCGGGGAGCTGTTTTTT
v_call: TRBV19
d_call: NA
j_call: TRBJ2-2
clone_size: NA